The 8 T cell receptor beta chains listed next were all sequenced from one sample in a study of CXCR3-negative and CXCR3-positive naive CD8 T cells (dated by TCRdb to about 2019). The sample was run on a NextSeq 550. The Human TCR Profiling Kit (MiLaboratory) was used to make UMI-labeled 5' RACE TRB cDNA libraries. The reads underwent TCRdb reprocessing, giving one record for each CDR3 protein sequence and no DNA. The sample table records 80,000 to 95,000 distinct CDR3 sequences. Together, the top ten hold roughly 1.4% of the sample. Sequenced sample: naive CXCR3- CD8+ T cells from blood. What this sample's cell subset or site label stands for: CD45RO-CCR7+CD27+CD95- naive CD8+ T cells lacking CXCR3 (TNR3-). Receptors originate from a human donor in good health. Some clones in this sample may be carry-over from other donors' samples.

V and J are TRBV3-1 and TRBJ2-2. Per the germline V gene, CDR1 is LGHDT and CDR2 is YNNKEL (reference sequence). The length of the CDR3 is 12 residues. CDR3 loop: CASSRNTGELFF.

The chain has TRBV10-3 and TRBJ1-4; TCRdb names TRBD1, which stays unverified in the absence of DNA. CDR3 length: 11 amino acids. Germline V gives CDR1 ENHRY, CDR2 SYGVKD. The CDR3 spells CATRGLGKLFF.

The genes are TRBV5-1 and TRBJ2-1; the D gene TCRdb calls, TRBD1, cannot be checked with no DNA. CDR1 is SGHRS and CDR2 is YFSETQ in the germline V gene. The CDR3 is 15 residues long. The chain's CDR3 is CASSRAPGRIDEQFF. Supplemented by reference TRBV5-1 and TRBJ2-1, the full variable domain reads KAGVTQTPRYLIKTRGQQVTLSCSPISGHRSVSWYQQTPGQGLQFLFEYFSETQRNKGNFPGRFSGRQFSNSRSEMNVSTLELGDSALYLCASSRAPGRIDEQFFGPGTRLTVL.

The chain employs TRBV5-1 and TRBJ2-7; with no DNA, the TCRdb D assignment of TRBD1 cannot be verified. This CDR3 is built from 15 residues. CDR1 is SGHRS and CDR2 is YFSETQ in the germline V gene. CDR3 loop: CASSLDRGVGYEQYF.

V and J are TRBV6-5 and TRBJ2-5; checking the TCRdb D call of TRBD1 is not possible without DNA. The CDR3 is 21 amino acids. Germline loops: CDR1 MNHEY, CDR2 SVGAGI. CDR3 region: CASSYSKFFDLTGGFQETQYF.

This chain joins TRBV13 and TRBJ2-5; checking the TCRdb D call of TRBD2 is not possible without DNA. The CDR3 is 14 amino acids. Per the germline V gene, CDR1 is PRHDT and CDR2 is FYEKMQ (reference sequence). CDR3 protein: CASSPTASGETQYF.

The chain joins TRBV5-6 to TRBJ2-3. Per germline, CDR1 SGHDT and CDR2 YYEEEE. This CDR3 is 15 amino acids long. The CDR3 spells CASSFDRGGTDTQYF.

This rearrangement joins TRBV20-1 to TRBJ1-3; with no DNA, the TCRdb D assignment of TRBD1 cannot be verified. Germline V lookup: CDR1 DFQATT, CDR2 SNEGSKA (reference sequence). CDR3 size: 15 residues. The CDR3: CSAKPDRESGNTIYF.